This TCR beta chain was sequenced in a study of shared clonotypes between healthy human individuals. General study findings and limits: Rarefaction indicated that sorted-subset sequencing remained incomplete although depth was large.

CDR3 size: 19 residues. V was trimmed by 6 bases and J by 1 base, leaving 24 bases between them. Germline CDR1 is SNHLY and CDR2 is FYNNEI. Worth noting for this clone: The antigen is undetermined.

Produced via immunoSEQ multiplex PCR; TCRdb's table is partial and in-frame only. The sample includes 2 million to 3 million clones, approximately 94% of them seen just once. Sequencing input: naive CD4+ T cells from PBMCs. The subset is: CD45RA+ positively selected. This sequence originates from a man in his late teens or twenties in good health. Some clones in this sample may be carry-over from other donors' samples. The V and J genes are TRBV2 and TRBJ2-2, with D possibly being TRBD1 (6 bases). The CDR3 nucleotides are TGTGCCAGCAGCCTCCTACGTAACTCCGGGACACAGAACACCGGGGAGCTGTTTTTT. Residues: CASSLLRNSGTQNTGELFF.